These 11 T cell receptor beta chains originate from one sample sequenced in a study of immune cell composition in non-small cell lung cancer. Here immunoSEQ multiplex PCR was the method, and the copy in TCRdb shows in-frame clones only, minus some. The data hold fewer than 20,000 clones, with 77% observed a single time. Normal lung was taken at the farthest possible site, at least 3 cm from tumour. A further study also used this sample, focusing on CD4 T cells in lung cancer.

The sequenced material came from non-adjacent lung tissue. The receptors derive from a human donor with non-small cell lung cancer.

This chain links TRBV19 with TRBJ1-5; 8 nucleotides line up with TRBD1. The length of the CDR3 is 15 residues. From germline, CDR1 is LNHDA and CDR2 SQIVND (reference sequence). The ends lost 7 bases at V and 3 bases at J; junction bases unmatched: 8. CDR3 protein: CASTLRTGLNQPQHF. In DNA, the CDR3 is TGTGCCAGTACCCTCCGGACAGGGCTCAATCAGCCCCAGCATTTT.

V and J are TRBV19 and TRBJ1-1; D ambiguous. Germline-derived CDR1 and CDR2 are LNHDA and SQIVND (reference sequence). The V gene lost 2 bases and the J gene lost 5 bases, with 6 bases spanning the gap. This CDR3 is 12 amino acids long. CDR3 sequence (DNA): TGTGCCAGTAGTATAAGAGGGACTGAAGCTTTCTTT. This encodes CASSIRGTEAFF.

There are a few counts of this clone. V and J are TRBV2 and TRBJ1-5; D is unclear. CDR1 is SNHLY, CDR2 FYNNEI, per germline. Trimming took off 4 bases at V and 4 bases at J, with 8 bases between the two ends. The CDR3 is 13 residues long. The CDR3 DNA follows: TGTGCCAGCAGTGTCAGTGTTAATCAGCCCCAGCATTTT. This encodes CASSVSVNQPQHF.

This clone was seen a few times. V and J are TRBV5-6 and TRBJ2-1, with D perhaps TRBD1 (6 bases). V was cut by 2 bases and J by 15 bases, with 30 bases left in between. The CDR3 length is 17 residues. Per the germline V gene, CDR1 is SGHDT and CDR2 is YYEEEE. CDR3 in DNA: TGTGCCAGCAGCTTTGAAAACAGACTCTGGCGGAGACAGGTGTTGTTCTTC. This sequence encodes CASSFENRLWRRQVLFF.

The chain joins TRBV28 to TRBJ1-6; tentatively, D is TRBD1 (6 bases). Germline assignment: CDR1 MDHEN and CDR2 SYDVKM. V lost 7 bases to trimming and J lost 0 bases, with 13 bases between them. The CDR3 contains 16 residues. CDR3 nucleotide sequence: TGTGCCAGCACCCTGACAGGAAGCTCCTATAATTCACCCCTCCACTTT. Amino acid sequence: CASTLTGSSYNSPLHF.

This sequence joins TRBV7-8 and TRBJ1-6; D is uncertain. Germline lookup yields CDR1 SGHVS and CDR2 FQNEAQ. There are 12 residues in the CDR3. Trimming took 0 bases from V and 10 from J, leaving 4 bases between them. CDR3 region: CASSLAQSPLHF. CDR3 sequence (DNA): TGTGCCAGCAGCTTAGCGCAATCACCCCTCCACTTT.

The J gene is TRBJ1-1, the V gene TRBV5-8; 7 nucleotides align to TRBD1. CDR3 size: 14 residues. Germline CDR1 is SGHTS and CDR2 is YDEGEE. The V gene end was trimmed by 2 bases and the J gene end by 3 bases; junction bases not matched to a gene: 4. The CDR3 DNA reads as TGTGCCAGCAGCTTAAATGACAGGGACACTGAAGCTTTCTTT. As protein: CASSLNDRDTEAFF.

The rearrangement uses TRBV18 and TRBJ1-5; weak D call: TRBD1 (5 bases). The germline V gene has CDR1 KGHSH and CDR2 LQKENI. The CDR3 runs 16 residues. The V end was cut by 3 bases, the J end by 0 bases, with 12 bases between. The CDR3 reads CASSPGGVRSNQPQHF. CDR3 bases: TGTGCCAGCTCACCGGGGGGGGTTCGTAGCAATCAGCCCCAGCATTTT.

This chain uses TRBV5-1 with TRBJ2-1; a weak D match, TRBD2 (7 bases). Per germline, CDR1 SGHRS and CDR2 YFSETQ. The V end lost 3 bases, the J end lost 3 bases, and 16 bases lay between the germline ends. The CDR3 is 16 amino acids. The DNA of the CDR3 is TGCGCCAGCAGCTCGGGGGGCGGGACCAACTACAATGAGCAGTTCTTC. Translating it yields CASSSGGGTNYNEQFF. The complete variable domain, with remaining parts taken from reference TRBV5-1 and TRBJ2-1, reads KAGVTQTPRYLIKTRGQQVTLSCSPISGHRSVSWYQQTPGQGLQFLFEYFSETQRNKGNFPGRFSGRQFSNSRSEMNVSTLELGDSALYLCASSSGGGTNYNEQFFGPGTRLTVL.

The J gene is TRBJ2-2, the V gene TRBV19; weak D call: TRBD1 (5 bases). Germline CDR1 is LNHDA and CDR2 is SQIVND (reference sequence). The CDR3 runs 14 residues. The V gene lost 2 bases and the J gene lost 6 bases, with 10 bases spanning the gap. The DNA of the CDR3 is TGTGCCAGTAGTATACAATACAGGCCCGGGGAGCTGTTTTTT. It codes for CASSIQYRPGELFF.

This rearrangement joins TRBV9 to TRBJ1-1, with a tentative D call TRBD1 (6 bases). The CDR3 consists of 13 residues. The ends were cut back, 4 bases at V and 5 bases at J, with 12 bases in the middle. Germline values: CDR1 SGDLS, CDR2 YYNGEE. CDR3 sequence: CASSRQVGTEAFF. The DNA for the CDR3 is TGTGCCAGCAGCCGACAGGTTGGGACTGAAGCTTTCTTT.